This TCR beta chain was retrieved from a study of response to subunit inactivated influenza vaccine. There are a few counts of this clonotype. Its specificity is not known. This CDR3 is built from 15 residues. Germline V gene sequence: CDR1 SGHRS, CDR2 YFSETQ. V was shortened by 4 bases and J by 4 bases, with 12 bases between the two germline ends. General study points: The authors suggested that few new T cells are recruited per seasonal influenza vaccination.

TCRdb reprocessed the RT-PCR reads via MiXCR and lists one record per CDR3 protein. Of around 570,000 distinct CDR3 sequences in the sample, 7.5% to 8.5% are singletons; the top ten hold around 13%. V and J are TRBV5-1 and TRBJ2-6; tentatively, D is TRBD1 or TRBD2 (5 bases each). This clonotype was obtained from a man between 50 and 75 years old who received an inactivated influenza vaccine. This material consisted of PBMCs from blood, taken less than 25 months after vaccination. CDR3 sequence (DNA): TGCGCCAGCAGCATGGGACCTACCGGGGCCAACGTCCTGACTTTC. Translating gives CASSMGPTGANVLTF.